This TCR beta chain came from a study of blood T cell repertoires in COVID-19. Original handling: For nucleated cells, counts were estimated from reference gene primer amplification. Libraries were prepared by immunoSEQ multiplex PCR; TCRdb keeps only in-frame clonotypes and omits some of them. D and trimming come from the DNA, and the V and J calls and clone size come from that table. Among around 76,000 clones, roughly 84% were seen once, and the ten largest hold about 6.9%. With 4 bases clipped from V and 2 bases from J, the junction kept 3 bases outside the gene matches. Germline assignment: CDR1 SGHNT and CDR2 YYREEE (reference sequence). The CDR3 spans 14 residues.

The receptor's source is a young man with COVID-19, enrolled during active disease. The gene calls are TRBV5-4 and TRBJ2-3, with 8 bases lining up with TRBD2. Input material: peripheral blood. CDR3 loop: CASSEGLATDTQYF. The CDR3 DNA reads TGTGCCAGCAGCGAAGGACTAGCCACAGATACGCAGTATTTT.